The T cell receptor beta chain under discussion was sequenced for a study of patients with pleural tuberculosis. The V gene's germline CDR1 is DFQATT and CDR2 SNEGSKA (reference sequence). Trimming took 1 base from V and 5 from J, leaving 21 bases between them. CDR3 size: 16 residues. TCRdb used MiXCR to reprocess the reads, holding one entry per CDR3 protein. The sample consists of 29,000 or so distinct CDR3 sequences, over 15% of them appearing once. This receptor was obtained from a human donor with pleural tuberculosis. The sample was peripheral blood. The chain links TRBV20-1 to TRBJ2-7; D possibly corresponds to TRBD2 (5 bases). CDR3 region: CSARGVPVGDGNEQYF. The CDR3 region has the DNA TGCAGTGCTAGAGGGGTCCCGGTCGGGGATGGAAACGAGCAGTACTTC.